The 19 T cell receptor beta chains given below trace back to one sample, sequenced in a study of sequential checkpoint blockade in melanoma (dated by TCRdb to the late 2010s). In light of the paper, this sample's treatment or condition label describes: randomized to nivolumab then ipilimumab (arm A) or the reverse (arm B). The method was the immunoSEQ multiplex PCR assay. Held by TCRdb, this immuneACCESS table contains in-frame sequences only and omits some clones. Under half of the omission traces to an unresolved V gene where checked; the cause of the rest is unknown. A total of around 16,000 clones appear in this sample, roughly 93% of them only once. Roughly a quarter of the sample comes from the top ten. The source material was CD8+ T cells sorted from blood (inferred from file names), sampled from a patient given nivolumab and ipilimumab in sequence. Every receptor here comes from a human donor with melanoma.

This chain links TRBV6-5 with TRBJ1-1, with D perhaps matching TRBD1 (5 bases). This CDR3 spans 14 amino acids. V lost 0 bases and J lost 1, with 6 bases in between. The germline V gene has CDR1 MNHEY and CDR2 SVGAGI. CDR3 protein: CASSYSGENTEAFF. The CDR3 DNA is TGTGCCAGCAGTTACTCAGGGGAGAACACTGAAGCTTTCTTT.

The chain carries TRBV9 and TRBJ2-7, with D maybe TRBD2 (6 bases). The germline gives CDR1 SGDLS, CDR2 YYNGEE. Trimming removed 1 base from V and 7 bases from J, with 21 bases in between. The CDR3 runs to 16 residues. CDR3 nucleotide sequence: TGTGCCAGCAGCGTAAGAGGTGGAGGGACGACCGGGGAGCAGTACTTC. The encoded protein is CASSVRGGGTTGEQYF.

The chain couples TRBV6-1 to TRBJ2-7; 8 bases map to TRBD2. J was trimmed by 2 bases and V by 2 bases; bases with no gene match: 5. Germline CDR1 is MNHNS and CDR2 is SASEGT. The CDR3 runs to 15 residues. The CDR3 DNA follows: TGTGCCAGCAGTGAAAGTCTAGCGGGCCCCTACGAGCAGTACTTC. Residues: CASSESLAGPYEQYF.

V usage is TRBV4-1 and J usage is TRBJ1-5; tentatively, D is TRBD1 (6 bases). This CDR3 comprises 18 residues. CDR1 MGHRA and CDR2 YSYEKL come from the germline V gene. The V end lost 0 bases, the J end lost 0 bases, and 15 bases lay between the germline ends. The CDR3 region is CASSQDRWGRFSNQPQHF. In DNA form, the CDR3 reads TGCGCCAGCAGCCAAGATCGCTGGGGGCGCTTTAGCAATCAGCCCCAGCATTTT.

The gene calls are TRBV18 and TRBJ1-1, with D unresolved. With 2 bases removed from V and 2 bases from J, the gap between germline ends came to 12 bases. Germline CDR1 and CDR2: KGHSH and LQKENI. The CDR3 contains 15 residues. Written as DNA, the CDR3 is TGTGCCAGCTCACCAGAGGGCCCGAGCAACACTGAAGCTTTCTTT. Protein product: CASSPEGPSNTEAFF.

The chain uses TRBV28 and TRBJ1-1; TRBD1 matches 7 bases. The CDR3 is 11 amino acids. Germline CDR1 reads MDHEN; CDR2 reads SYDVKM. V lost 10 bases and J lost 5; bases outside the gene matches: 4. Written as DNA, the CDR3 is TGTGCCACCAGGGGGGGTACTGAAGCTTTCTTT. Translated, it gives CATRGGTEAFF. Drawing the rest from reference TRBV28 and TRBJ1-1, the complete variable domain is DVKVTQSSRYLVKRTGEKVFLECVQDMDHENMFWYRQDPGLGLRLIYFSYDVKMKEKGDIPEGYSVSREKKERFSLILESASTNQTSMYLCATRGGTEAFFGQGTRLTVV.

This chain joins TRBV2 and TRBJ1-5, with a possible D match to TRBD1 (5 bases). Germline-derived CDR1 and CDR2 are SNHLY and FYNNEI. V shed 8 bases and J shed 3 bases, with 14 bases lying between them. The CDR3 contains 14 residues. In DNA, the CDR3 is TGTGCCAGCCTCCTAGGGGCTTTCAATCAGCCCCAGCATTTT. It codes for CASLLGAFNQPQHF.

This chain links TRBV9 with TRBJ1-1; D perhaps matches TRBD1 (6 bases). This CDR3 comprises 16 residues. Trimming shortened V by 0 bases and J by 5 bases, and 17 bases separated the two germline ends. In germline, CDR1 is SGDLS, CDR2 YYNGEE. In DNA, the CDR3 is TGTGCCAGCAGCGTAGGTTCTTGGGGGCGCGGAACTGAAGCTTTCTTT. This encodes CASSVGSWGRGTEAFF. The full variable domain, with the rest looked up from reference TRBV9 and TRBJ1-1, is DSGVTQTPKHLITATGQRVTLRCSPRSGDLSVYWYQQSLDQGLQFLIQYYNGEERAKGNILERFSAQQFPDLHSELNLSSLELGDSALYFCASSVGSWGRGTEAFFGQGTRLTVV.

This clone has a handful of counts. The chain joins TRBV9 to TRBJ2-7; D remains unclear. Trimming pared 0 bases from V and 6 bases from J, leaving 13 bases between. The CDR3 extends over 14 amino acids. Per the germline V gene, CDR1 is SGDLS and CDR2 is YYNGEE. The CDR3 bases are TGTGCCAGCAGCGTAGACTCCTTAGTAAGCGAGCAGTACTTC. Its protein product is CASSVDSLVSEQYF.

This chain uses TRBV11-2 with TRBJ2-7; D uncertain. This CDR3 is built from 11 residues. Trimming left V 3 bases short and J 6 bases short, with 6 bases between. CDR1 and CDR2 from the germline V gene are SGHAT and FQNNGV. CDR3 coding DNA: TGTGCCAGCAGCTTTACGGGCGAGCAGTACTTC. This gives the protein CASSFTGEQYF.

The chain recombines TRBV19 with TRBJ1-5, with TRBD1 matching 11 bases. The ends lost 3 bases at V and 7 bases at J; junction bases unmatched: 2. CDR1 and CDR2 from the germline V gene are LNHDA and SQIVND (reference sequence). This CDR3 comprises 14 residues. Here the CDR3 reads CASSIGQGAQPQHF. The CDR3 region has the DNA TGTGCCAGTAGTATCGGACAGGGGGCACAGCCCCAGCATTTT.

CDR3 region: CASSQGTGVAYEQYF. The DNA of the CDR3 is TGCGCCAGCAGCCAAGGGACAGGGGTTGCCTACGAGCAGTACTTC. The rearrangement joins TRBV4-3 to TRBJ2-7; 9 nucleotides line up with TRBD1. After removal of 1 base from V and 2 bases from J, the junction contained 3 bases not matched to a gene. CDR3 length: 15 residues. The germline gives CDR1 LGHNA, CDR2 YSLEER.

In this sample, this clone turned up once. V and J are TRBV27 and TRBJ2-1; 7 bases agree with TRBD2. J was trimmed by 7 bases and V by 3 bases; bases with no gene match: 3. This CDR3 comprises 13 residues. Germline CDR1 is MNHEY and CDR2 is SMNVEV (reference sequence). The CDR3 sequence: CASSFPGGNEQFF. CDR3 nucleotide sequence: TGTGCCAGCAGTTTCCCCGGGGGGAATGAGCAGTTCTTC.

This clone has just a few counts. The chain couples TRBV6-5 to TRBJ1-1; D unresolved. This CDR3 comprises 14 residues. Trimming pared 5 bases from V and 3 bases from J, leaving 13 bases between. Germline values: CDR1 MNHEY, CDR2 SVGAGI. The CDR3 here is CASSEEAGYTEAFF. CDR3 DNA: TGTGCCAGCAGTGAGGAGGCGGGGTACACTGAAGCTTTCTTT.

This clone was seen a single time. The chain combines TRBV28 with TRBJ2-7; 15 bases align to TRBD2. This CDR3 region has 17 residues. V shed 3 bases, J shed 3 bases, and the junction held 6 bases outside the gene matches. Germline assignment: CDR1 MDHEN and CDR2 SYDVKM. Here the CDR3 DNA reads TGTGCCAGCAGTTTCTGGACTAGCGGGGGGGCAGGCTACGAGCAGTACGTC. Protein: CASSFWTSGGAGYEQYV.

The V and J genes are TRBV28 and TRBJ2-7; 7 bases align to TRBD1. CDR1 is MDHEN, CDR2 SYDVKM, per germline. Trimming removed 7 bases from V and 0 bases from J; junction bases left unmatched: 6. The CDR3 spans 14 residues. Here the CDR3 reads CASIPRDSSYEQYF. CDR3 DNA sequence: TGTGCCAGCATCCCTCGGGACAGCTCCTACGAGCAGTACTTC.

The chain carries TRBV19 and TRBJ1-4; the D gene is possibly TRBD1 (5 bases). This CDR3 has 14 amino acids. Germline assignment: CDR1 LNHDA and CDR2 SQIVND (reference sequence). Trimming left V 2 bases short and J 6 bases short, with 10 bases between. The CDR3 DNA reads as TGTGCCAGTAGTATAATGACAGCAGATGAAAAACTGTTTTTT. It is translated as CASSIMTADEKLFF. The full variable domain, rest sourced from reference TRBV19 and TRBJ1-4, is DGGITQSPKYLFRKEGQNVTLSCEQNLNHDAMYWYRQDPGQGLRLIYYSQIVNDFQKGDIAEGYSVSREKKESFPLTVTSAQKNPTAFYLCASSIMTADEKLFFGSGTQLSVL.

The genes are TRBV29-1 and TRBJ2-7, with 12 bases that match TRBD2. Unmatched junction bases numbered 4, after V lost 3 bases and J lost 4 bases. Germline V lookup: CDR1 SQVTM, CDR2 ANQGSEA. CDR3 length: 14 amino acids. Here the CDR3 reads CSVDLAGGGYEQYF. In DNA form, the CDR3 reads TGCAGCGTTGACCTAGCGGGAGGGGGGTACGAGCAGTACTTC.

This sequence joins TRBV7-8 and TRBJ1-2; 11 positions match TRBD1. The length of the CDR3 is 16 residues. V was pared by 4 bases and J by 6 bases, with 10 bases of the junction left unmatched. In germline, CDR1 is SGHVS, CDR2 FQNEAQ. CDR3 sequence reads: CASSSRPRTGGDGYTF. CDR3 sequence (DNA): TGTGCCAGCAGCTCCCGTCCTAGGACAGGGGGCGATGGCTACACCTTC.